These 28 T cell receptor beta chains share one sample of origin, sequenced in a study of T cells in Graves' hyperthyroidism and ophthalmopathy. Amplification of TCR beta CDR3 regions used RNA as the template. HTBI primers drove first-round RT-PCR of the TCR CDR3. TCRdb re-derived calls from the multiplex PCR reads in MiXCR, one entry per CDR3 protein. The table lists about 710,000 distinct CDR3 sequences, 16% of them singletons. The material sequenced was blood. The source of these receptors is a man between 18 and 29 years old with Graves' hyperthyroidism.

This clonotype was detected a few times. This rearrangement joins TRBV7-9 to TRBJ2-4; D gene unclear. The CDR3 totals 15 residues. V lost 4 bases and J lost 1, with 11 bases in between. CDR1 is SEHNR and CDR2 is FQNEAQ in the germline V gene (reference sequence). The CDR3 DNA reads as TGTGCCAGCAGCTCGTTCCGGAAGGCCAAAAACATTCAGTACTTC. Translation: CASSSFRKAKNIQYF.

This clonotype was seen a few times. The chain has TRBV2 and TRBJ1-5; 7 bases are a match to TRBD1. J was trimmed by 5 bases and V by 6 bases; bases with no gene match: 4. This CDR3 has 13 residues. Germline values: CDR1 SNHLY, CDR2 FYNNEI. The CDR3 nucleotides read TGTGCCAGCAGACCCGACAGGGATCAGCCCCAGCATTTT. This translates into CASRPDRDQPQHF.

This clonotype was observed many times. The V and J genes are TRBV7-2 and TRBJ2-1; 8 bases match TRBD2. The germline gives CDR1 SGHTA, CDR2 FQGNSA. The CDR3 totals 15 residues. The V segment lost 5 bases and the J segment 4 bases; nucleotides outside the gene matches: 7. This CDR3 reads CASSRSGSGYNEQFF. CDR3 coding DNA: TGTGCCAGCAGCAGGAGCGGGAGTGGGTACAATGAGCAGTTCTTC. The variable domain in full, completed from reference TRBV7-2 and TRBJ2-1, reads GAGVSQSPSNKVTEKGKDVELRCDPISGHTALYWYRQSLGQGLEFLIYFQGNSAPDKSGLPSDRFSAERTGGSVSTLTIQRTQQEDSAVYLCASSRSGSGYNEQFFGPGTRLTVL.

This chain links TRBV20-1 with TRBJ2-2; D gene unclear. Per the germline V gene, CDR1 is DFQATT and CDR2 is SNEGSKA (reference sequence). The CDR3 loop spans 12 amino acids. V shed 3 bases and J shed 5 bases, with 7 bases lying between them. The CDR3 region has the DNA TGCAGTGCTAGGGGGTTAACCGGGGAGCTGTTTTTT. Protein sequence: CSARGLTGELFF.

The chain combines TRBV28 with TRBJ2-7, with D perhaps TRBD1 or TRBD2 (5 bases each). Germline loops: CDR1 MDHEN, CDR2 SYDVKM. The ends were cut back, 3 bases at V and 4 bases at J, with 22 bases in the middle. CDR3 size: 17 residues. CDR3 bases: TGTGCCAGCAGTTTTCCGACAGATAGCGAGACGCCTTACGAGCAGTACTTC. This translates into CASSFPTDSETPYEQYF. The full variable domain, its missing parts supplied by reference TRBV28 and TRBJ2-7, is DVKVTQSSRYLVKRTGEKVFLECVQDMDHENMFWYRQDPGLGLRLIYFSYDVKMKEKGDIPEGYSVSREKKERFSLILESASTNQTSMYLCASSFPTDSETPYEQYFGPGTRLTVT.

This clonotype has ten or more counts. The rearrangement joins TRBV20-1 to TRBJ2-7, with 9 bases aligning to TRBD2. V was pared by 6 bases and J by 7 bases, with 10 bases of the junction left unmatched. Germline values: CDR1 DFQATT, CDR2 SNEGSKA (reference sequence). The CDR3 loop spans 13 amino acids. CDR3: CSAQSTSGAEQYF. The CDR3 bases are TGCAGTGCCCAATCGACTAGCGGAGCTGAGCAGTACTTC.

This clonotype appeared many times. The chain is built from TRBV28 and TRBJ1-1; the match to TRBD1 covers 7 bases. Looked up from germline, CDR1 is MDHEN and CDR2 is SYDVKM. V lost 7 bases and J lost 6; bases outside the gene matches: 11. CDR3 length: 14 residues. For the CDR3, the DNA is TGTGCCAGCACCGCCAGACAGGGATGGTCTGAAGCTTTCTTT. Its protein product is CASTARQGWSEAFF.

At least ten counts were recorded for this clonotype. The chain has TRBV6-2 or TRBV6-3 and TRBJ2-3, with D hard to call. Trimming stripped 0 bases from V and 0 bases from J, with 13 bases between. There are 17 residues in the CDR3. Germline V gene sequence: CDR1 MNHEY, CDR2 SVGEGT. DNA of the CDR3: TGTGCCAGCAGTTACTCTATGAGTCTGAAAAGCACAGATACGCAGTATTTT. Translated: CASSYSMSLKSTDTQYF.

This clonotype was recorded at least ten times. The chain employs TRBV2 and TRBJ2-3; no clear D gene. In germline, CDR1 is SNHLY, CDR2 FYNNEI. Between the trimmed V and J ends, which lost 11 bases and 4 bases, there was a span of 13 bases. The CDR3 has 12 residues. The chain's CDR3 is CAPHSEADTQYF. CDR3 coding DNA: TGTGCCCCCCACAGTGAGGCAGATACGCAGTATTTT.

V gene TRBV5-6 combines with J gene TRBJ1-2; a possible D gene is TRBD1 (5 bases). The CDR3 length is 14 residues. V was cut by 2 bases and J by 7 bases, with 15 bases left in between. The germline gives CDR1 SGHDT, CDR2 YYEEEE. CDR3 nucleotides: TGTGCCAGCAGCTTCGAATCAGGGTGGAGTGGCTACACCTTC. This codes for CASSFESGWSGYTF.

This sequence joins TRBV30 and TRBJ2-2, with TRBD2 matching 12 bases. Germline CDR1 GTSNPN, CDR2 SVGIG (reference sequence). V lost 4 bases, J lost 6 bases, and 9 bases stayed unmatched. The CDR3 covers 16 residues. DNA of the CDR3: TGTGCCTGGATGTCAAGGGCTAGCGGGAGGGCCGGGGAGCTGTTTTTT. It translates to CAWMSRASGRAGELFF.

This clonotype was detected a few times. The chain is built from TRBV6-2 or TRBV6-3 and TRBJ1-3; D unclear. This CDR3 contains 15 residues. Per the germline V gene, CDR1 is MNHEY and CDR2 is SVGEGT. The V end lost 5 bases, the J end lost 0 bases, and 11 bases lay between the germline ends. The CDR3 is CASSTTLSSGNTIYF. CDR3 DNA: TGTGCCAGCAGTACGACGCTGTCCTCTGGAAACACCATATATTTT.

This clonotype was picked up a small number of times. This chain joins TRBV12-3 or TRBV12-4 and TRBJ2-3, with 7 bases matching TRBD2. With V trimmed by 4 bases and J by 5 bases, 6 bases remained unmatched. This CDR3 spans 14 amino acids. The CDR3 region is CASSSRLARDTQYF. The CDR3, as DNA: TGTGCCAGCAGTTCCAGACTAGCAAGAGATACGCAGTATTTT.

V and J are TRBV6-1 and TRBJ2-5; TRBD2 matches at 14 bases. There are 15 residues in the CDR3. The germline V gene has CDR1 MNHNS and CDR2 SASEGT. Trimming took 7 bases from V and 5 from J; bases not matched to a gene: 6. The DNA of the CDR3 is TGTGCCAGCACCCAGGGACTAGCGGGAGTTGAGACCCAGTACTTC. Protein product: CASTQGLAGVETQYF.

This clonotype has a count of ten or more. The rearrangement uses TRBV15 and TRBJ2-5; 7 bases align to TRBD1. The CDR3 has 15 amino acids. Losses at the gene ends were 3 bases for V and 2 bases for J; bases not matched to a gene: 6. Germline V gene data show CDR1 as LNHNV and CDR2 as YYDKDF (reference sequence). Here the CDR3 reads CATSSPRGRQETQYF. In nucleotides, the CDR3 is TGTGCCACCAGCAGTCCTAGGGGGCGTCAAGAGACCCAGTACTTC.

A remark on this clonotype: The CDR3 carries no conserved terminal phenylalanine or tryptophan, so it likely arises from a read error. The chain is built from TRBV30 and TRBJ1-2; D perhaps matches TRBD1 (6 bases). Between the trimmed V and J ends, which lost 2 bases and 8 bases, there was a span of 15 bases. CDR1 is GTSNPN and CDR2 is SVGIG in the germline V gene (reference sequence). CDR3 length: 13 amino acids. The CDR3 here is CAWSWAGAGGYTL. CDR3 nucleotide sequence: TGTGCCTGGAGTTGGGCAGGGGCTGGGGGCTACACCCTC.

With respect to this clonotype: A much more abundant neighbour one base away suggests this may be a read error. The rearrangement links TRBV2 to TRBJ2-7; TRBD2 aligns across 7 bases. Per the germline V gene, CDR1 is SNHLY and CDR2 is FYNNEI. J gave up 3 bases and V 4 bases, and 3 bases lay outside the gene matches. This CDR3 contains 13 residues. CDR3 bases: TGTGCCAGCAGTGCTCAGCGGGACTACGAGCAGTACTTC. This sequence encodes CASSAQRDYEQYF.

In its sample, this clonotype was seen many times. This chain joins TRBV28 and TRBJ2-3; D is undetermined. V dropped 5 bases and J dropped 1 base, with 13 bases sitting between them. CDR1 and CDR2 from the germline V gene are MDHEN and SYDVKM. The CDR3 runs 15 residues. The CDR3 here is CASSTLGVGTDTQYF. The CDR3 DNA follows: TGTGCCAGCAGTACCCTTGGAGTCGGCACAGATACGCAGTATTTT.

This chain uses TRBV19 with TRBJ1-5, with 9 bases lining up with TRBD1. After removal of 3 bases from V and 4 bases from J, the junction contained 7 bases not matched to a gene. The length of the CDR3 is 16 residues. Germline CDR1 and CDR2: LNHDA and SQIVND (reference sequence). The CDR3 protein is CASSIDRGSGNQPQHF. As DNA, the CDR3 is TGTGCCAGTAGTATTGACAGGGGGAGTGGAAATCAGCCCCAGCATTTT.

This clonotype has more than one count but fewer than ten. The chain couples TRBV5-4 to TRBJ2-2; 7 bases are a match to TRBD2. The CDR3 runs 16 residues. Germline V gene lookup returns CDR1 SGHNT and CDR2 YYREEE (reference sequence). J lost 7 bases, V lost 0 bases, and 9 bases had no gene match. The CDR3 nucleotides read TGTGCCAGCAGCTTGGGACAGCGGGGACCGGGCGGGGAGCTGTTTTTT. Protein: CASSLGQRGPGGELFF.

This chain joins TRBV30 and TRBJ1-3; D remains ambiguous. The CDR3 length is 13 residues. Germline-derived CDR1 and CDR2 are GTSNPN and SVGIG (reference sequence). V shed 6 bases and J shed 3 bases, with 12 bases lying between them. CDR3 nucleotide sequence: TGTGCCTGCACCCGCTTAGTTGGAAACACCATATATTTT. The encoded protein is CACTRLVGNTIYF.

This clonotype was detected ten times or more. This sequence joins TRBV20-1 and TRBJ2-7; 9 bases fit TRBD2. V was pared by 6 bases and J by 2 bases, with 11 bases of the junction left unmatched. Looked up from germline, CDR1 is DFQATT and CDR2 is SNEGSKA (reference sequence). The CDR3 has 15 residues. The CDR3 protein is CSATQSGRQTYEQYF. The CDR3 bases are TGCAGTGCCACCCAGAGCGGGAGGCAAACCTACGAGCAGTACTTC.

This clonotype was seen many times. J is TRBJ2-7 and V is TRBV25-1, with TRBD2 identical over 11 bases. The V and J ends lost 0 bases and 3 bases, in that order; junction bases with no gene match: 4. Germline assignment: CDR1 MGHDK and CDR2 SYGVNS. CDR3 length equals 16 residues. CDR3 protein: CASSEYGSGRDYEQYF. The CDR3 DNA sequence: TGTGCCAGCAGTGAATATGGTAGCGGGAGGGACTACGAGCAGTACTTC.

This clonotype was detected ten times or more. The V gene is TRBV18, the J gene TRBJ1-1, with a possible D match to TRBD1 (5 bases). V lost 5 bases to trimming and J lost 1 base, with 8 bases between them. Germline CDR1 reads KGHSH; CDR2 reads LQKENI. CDR3 length equals 13 residues. For the CDR3, the DNA is TGTGCCAGCTCAACCGGACAGAACACTGAAGCTTTCTTT. Amino acids: CASSTGQNTEAFF. Together with reference TRBV18 and TRBJ1-1, the CDR3 gives the full variable domain: NAGVMQNPRHLVRRRGQEARLRCSPMKGHSHVYWYRQLPEEGLKFMVYLQKENIIDESGMPKERFSAEFPKEGPSILRIQQVVRGDSAAYFCASSTGQNTEAFFGQGTRLTVV.

This clonotype was seen at least ten times. V and J are TRBV27 and TRBJ2-1; 12 bases are a match to TRBD1. From germline, CDR1 is MNHEY and CDR2 SMNVEV (reference sequence). V lost 5 bases, J lost 8 bases, and 4 bases stayed unmatched. The CDR3 contains 14 residues. DNA of the CDR3: TGTGCCAGCAGTCCCGGGACAGGGGGCGATGAGCAGTTCTTC. Amino acid sequence: CASSPGTGGDEQFF.

At least ten counts were recorded for this clonotype. The chain combines TRBV15 with TRBJ2-3; 7 bases are a match to TRBD2. V shed 0 bases, J shed 2 bases, and the junction held 8 bases outside the gene matches. The CDR3 consists of 17 residues. Germline V gives CDR1 LNHNV, CDR2 YYDKDF (reference sequence). DNA of the CDR3: TGTGCCACCAGCAGAGATCTGGGGGGGGGACCCACAGATACGCAGTATTTT. The encoded protein is CATSRDLGGGPTDTQYF. The whole variable domain, remainder taken from reference TRBV15 and TRBJ2-3, is DAMVIQNPRYQVTQFGKPVTLSCSQTLNHNVMYWYQQKSSQAPKLLFHYYDKDFNNEADTPDNFQSRRPNTSFCFLDIRSPGLGDTAMYLCATSRDLGGGPTDTQYFGPGTRLTVL.

Many counts were recorded for this clonotype. The chain links TRBV12-3 or TRBV12-4 to TRBJ1-1; D ambiguous. The V and J ends lost 4 bases and 4 bases respectively, with 7 bases between them. CDR3 length: 12 residues. The CDR3 region is CASSWVPTEAFF. The CDR3 DNA follows: TGTGCCAGCAGTTGGGTCCCCACTGAAGCTTTCTTT.

This clonotype was observed many times. This rearrangement joins TRBV7-2 to TRBJ2-5; 15 nucleotides match TRBD2. V shed 5 bases, J shed 7 bases, and the junction held 8 bases outside the gene matches. Germline values: CDR1 SGHTA, CDR2 FQGNSA. This CDR3 region has 16 residues. Written as DNA, the CDR3 is TGTGCCAGCAGCCTACTCGGACTAGCGGGGGGGCGGACCCAGTACTTC. Encoded protein: CASSLLGLAGGRTQYF.